This passage covers 2 T cell receptor beta chains from one sample sequenced in a study of blood T cell repertoires in COVID-19. The assay was immunoSEQ multiplex PCR, and TCRdb's table has in-frame clones only and misses some. Of about 140,000 clones in the sample, approximately 88% were seen once. Sequenced: PBMCs or T cells enriched from blood (not recorded which). The receptors stem from a man between 70 and 80 years old who had been exposed to COVID-19.

The genes are TRBV19 and TRBJ2-1; 7 nucleotides align to TRBD1. CDR1 and CDR2 (germline): LNHDA, SQIVND (reference sequence). CDR3 length equals 15 residues. The V gene end was trimmed by 3 bases and the J gene end by 11 bases; junction bases not matched to a gene: 13. The CDR3 sequence is CASSIWRQGRIKQFF. The CDR3 DNA reads as TGTGCCAGTAGTATCTGGAGACAGGGAAGAATCAAGCAGTTCTTC.

The chain employs TRBV21-1 and TRBJ2-3; the table's TRBD1 call for D was not verified on the DNA. TRBV21-1 is an annotated pseudogene. This CDR3 has 18 residues. CDR3 residues: CASSIWTVGQASTDTQYF. CDR3 DNA sequence: TGTGCCAGCAGCATATGGACCGTGGGACAGGCTAGCACAGATACGCAGTATTTT.